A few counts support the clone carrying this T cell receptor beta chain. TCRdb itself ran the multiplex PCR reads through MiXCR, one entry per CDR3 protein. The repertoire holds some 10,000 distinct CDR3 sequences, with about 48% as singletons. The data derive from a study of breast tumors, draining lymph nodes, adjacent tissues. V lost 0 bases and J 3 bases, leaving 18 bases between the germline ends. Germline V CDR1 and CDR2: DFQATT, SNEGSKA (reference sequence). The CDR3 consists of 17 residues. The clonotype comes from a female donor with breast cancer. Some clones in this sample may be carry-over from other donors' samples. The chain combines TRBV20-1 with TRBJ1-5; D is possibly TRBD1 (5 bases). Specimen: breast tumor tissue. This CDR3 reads CSARDPAGPIYNQPQHF. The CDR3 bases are TGCAGTGCTAGAGACCCCGCGGGGCCGATCTACAATCAGCCCCAGCATTTT.